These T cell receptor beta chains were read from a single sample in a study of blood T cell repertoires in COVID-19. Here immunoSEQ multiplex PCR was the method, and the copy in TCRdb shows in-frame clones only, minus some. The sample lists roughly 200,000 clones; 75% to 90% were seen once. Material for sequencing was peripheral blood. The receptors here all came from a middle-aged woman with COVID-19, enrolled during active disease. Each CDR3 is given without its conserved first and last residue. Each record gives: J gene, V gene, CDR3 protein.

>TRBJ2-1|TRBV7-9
ASSSVERGSYNEQF
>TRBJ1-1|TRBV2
ASSVGTGSAEAF
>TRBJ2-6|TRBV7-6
ASSLGTAPSGANVLT
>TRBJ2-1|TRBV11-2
ASSSSFGTGNYNEQF
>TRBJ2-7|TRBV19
ASSNAGGPYEQY
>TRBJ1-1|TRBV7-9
ASSLPGAVAEAF
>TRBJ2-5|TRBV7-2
ASSLGGGRETQY
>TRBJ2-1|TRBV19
ASSLTSGEYNEQF
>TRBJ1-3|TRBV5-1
ASSLSGSFGNTIY
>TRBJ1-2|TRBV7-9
ASSLGGRGYT
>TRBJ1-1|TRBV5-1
ASNPGDRNTEAF
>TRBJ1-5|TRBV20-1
SASRREDGQPQH
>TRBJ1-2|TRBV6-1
ASSEMVGPRYGYT
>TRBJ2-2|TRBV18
ASSPGLANTGELF
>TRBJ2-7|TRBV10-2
ASREPGTGPYEQY
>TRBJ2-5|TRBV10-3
AISESAPQETQY
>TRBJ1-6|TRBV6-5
ASSWDTPRSPLH
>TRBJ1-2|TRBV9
ASSVVLSGRGGYT
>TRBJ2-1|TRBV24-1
ATSGHLGDEQF
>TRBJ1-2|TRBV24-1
ATSDFRGFNYGYT
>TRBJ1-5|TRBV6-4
ASSDSGTGFQPQH
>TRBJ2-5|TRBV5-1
ASSPQGRGAGETQY
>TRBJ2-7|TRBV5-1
ASSPGTSGRPPH
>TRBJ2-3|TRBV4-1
ASSQGGLAGLSTDTQY
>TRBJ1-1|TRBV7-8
ASSLVGRGATEAF